This TCR beta chain was recovered during a study of T cell repertoires in cytomegalovirus infection. The CDR3 covers 14 residues. The V segment lost 5 bases and the J segment 1 base; nucleotides outside the gene matches: 2. Germline loops: CDR1 SQVTM, CDR2 ANQGSEA. Note on this clonotype: The antigen remains unidentified.

TCRdb re-called the reads with MiXCR, one entry per CDR3 protein. The top ten hold about 39% of the sample, which has a few hundred thousand distinct CDR3 sequences, under 45% seen once. The sample consisted of cultured PBMCs, taken from culture after CMV antigen stimulation. V is TRBV29-1 and J is TRBJ2-1; 10 bases match TRBD2. The clonotype comes from a human donor in good health (CMV status not recorded). Some clones in this sample may be carry-over from other donors' samples. Written as DNA, the CDR3 is TGCAGCGTTTTAGCGGGGGGTTCCTACAATGAGCAGTTCTTC. Its protein is CSVLAGGSYNEQFF.